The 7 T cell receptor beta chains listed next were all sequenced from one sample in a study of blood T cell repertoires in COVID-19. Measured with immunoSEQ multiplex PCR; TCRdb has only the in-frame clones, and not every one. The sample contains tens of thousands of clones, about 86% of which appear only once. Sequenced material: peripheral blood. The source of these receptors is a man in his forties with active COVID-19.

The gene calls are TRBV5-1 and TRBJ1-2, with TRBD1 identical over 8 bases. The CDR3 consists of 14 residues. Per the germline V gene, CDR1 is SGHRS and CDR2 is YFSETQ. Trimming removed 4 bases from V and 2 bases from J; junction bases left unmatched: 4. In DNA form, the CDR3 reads TGCGCCAGCAGCCTTTGGACAGGGAACTATGGCTACACCTTC. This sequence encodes CASSLWTGNYGYTF.

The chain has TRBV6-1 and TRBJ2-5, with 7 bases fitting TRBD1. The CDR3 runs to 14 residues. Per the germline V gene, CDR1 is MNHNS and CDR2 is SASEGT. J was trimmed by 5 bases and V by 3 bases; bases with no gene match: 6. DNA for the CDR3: TGTGCCAGCAGTGATTGGACAGGCTGGGAGACCCAGTACTTC. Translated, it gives CASSDWTGWETQYF.

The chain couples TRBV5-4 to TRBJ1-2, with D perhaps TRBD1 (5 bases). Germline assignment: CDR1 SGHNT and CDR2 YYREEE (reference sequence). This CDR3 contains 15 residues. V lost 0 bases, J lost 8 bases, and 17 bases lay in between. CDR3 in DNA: TGTGCCAGCAGCTTGGTGGGCTGGGCTGGGGGGGGCTACACCTTC. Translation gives CASSLVGWAGGGYTF.

CDR3 protein: CASSLLSFASPLYEQYF. CDR3 DNA sequence: TGTGCCAGCAGCCTGTTAAGCTTCGCATCCCCGCTCTACGAGCAGTACTTC. This chain uses TRBV11-2 with TRBJ2-7; no reliable D call. Germline V gene lookup returns CDR1 SGHAT and CDR2 FQNNGV. V gave up 5 bases and J gave up 3 bases, with 23 bases separating them. CDR3 size: 17 residues.

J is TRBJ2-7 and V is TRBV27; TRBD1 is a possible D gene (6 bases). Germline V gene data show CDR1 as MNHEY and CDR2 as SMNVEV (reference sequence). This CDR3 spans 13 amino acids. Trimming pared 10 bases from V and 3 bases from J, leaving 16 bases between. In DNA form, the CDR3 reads TGTGCCACCTCAGGGGCGGGCCGCTACGAGCAGTACTTC. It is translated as CATSGAGRYEQYF.

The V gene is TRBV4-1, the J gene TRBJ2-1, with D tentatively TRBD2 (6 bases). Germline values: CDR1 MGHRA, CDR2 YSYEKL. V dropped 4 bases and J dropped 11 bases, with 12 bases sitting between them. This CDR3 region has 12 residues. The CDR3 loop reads CASSPGGGKQFF. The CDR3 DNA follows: TGCGCCAGCAGCCCCGGGGGTGGTAAGCAGTTCTTC.

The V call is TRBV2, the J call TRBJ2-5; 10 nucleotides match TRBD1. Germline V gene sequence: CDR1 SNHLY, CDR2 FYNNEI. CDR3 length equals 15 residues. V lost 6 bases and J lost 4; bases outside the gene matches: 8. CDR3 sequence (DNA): TGTGCCAGCAGCGGGCGTCGGGACAGGGGAGAGACCCAGTACTTC. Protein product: CASSGRRDRGETQYF. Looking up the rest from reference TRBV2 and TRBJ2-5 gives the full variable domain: EPEVTQTPSHQVTQMGQEVILRCVPISNHLYFYWYRQILGQKVEFLVSFYNNEISEKSEIFDDQFSVERPDGSNFTLKIRSTKLEDSAMYFCASSGRRDRGETQYFGPGTRLLVL.